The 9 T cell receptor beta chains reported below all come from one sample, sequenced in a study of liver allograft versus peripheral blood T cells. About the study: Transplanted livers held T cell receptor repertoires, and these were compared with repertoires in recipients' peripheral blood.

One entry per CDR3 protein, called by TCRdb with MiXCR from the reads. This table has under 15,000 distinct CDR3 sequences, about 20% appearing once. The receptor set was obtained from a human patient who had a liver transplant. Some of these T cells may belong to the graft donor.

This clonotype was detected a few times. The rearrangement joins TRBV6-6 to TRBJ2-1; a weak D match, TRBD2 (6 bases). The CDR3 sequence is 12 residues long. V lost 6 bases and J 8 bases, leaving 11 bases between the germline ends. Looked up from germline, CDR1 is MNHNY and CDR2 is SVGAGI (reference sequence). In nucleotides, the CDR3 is TGTGCCAGCAGAGAGGCTAGCGATGAGCAGTTCTTC. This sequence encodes CASREASDEQFF.

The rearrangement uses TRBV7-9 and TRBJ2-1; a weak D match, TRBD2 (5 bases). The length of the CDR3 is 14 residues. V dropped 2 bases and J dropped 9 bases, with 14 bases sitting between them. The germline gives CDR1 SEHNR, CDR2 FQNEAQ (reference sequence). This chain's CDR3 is CASSLPLVVSEQFF. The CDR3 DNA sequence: TGTGCCAGCAGCTTACCACTAGTTGTTAGTGAGCAGTTCTTC.

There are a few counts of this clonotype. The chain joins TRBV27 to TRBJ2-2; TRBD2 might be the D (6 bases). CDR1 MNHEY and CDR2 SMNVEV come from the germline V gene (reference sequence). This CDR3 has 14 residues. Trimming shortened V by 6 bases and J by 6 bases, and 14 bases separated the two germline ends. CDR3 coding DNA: TGTGCCAGCAGCCGCCTCGGGGGAGCCGGGGAGCTGTTTTTT. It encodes CASSRLGGAGELFF.

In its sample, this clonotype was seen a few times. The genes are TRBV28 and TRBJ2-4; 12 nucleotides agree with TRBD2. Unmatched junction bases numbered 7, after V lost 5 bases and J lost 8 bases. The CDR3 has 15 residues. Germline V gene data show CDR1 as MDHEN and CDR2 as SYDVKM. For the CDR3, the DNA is TGTGCCAGCAGTACTGGGACTAGCGGGTCCTACATTCAGTACTTC. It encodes CASSTGTSGSYIQYF.

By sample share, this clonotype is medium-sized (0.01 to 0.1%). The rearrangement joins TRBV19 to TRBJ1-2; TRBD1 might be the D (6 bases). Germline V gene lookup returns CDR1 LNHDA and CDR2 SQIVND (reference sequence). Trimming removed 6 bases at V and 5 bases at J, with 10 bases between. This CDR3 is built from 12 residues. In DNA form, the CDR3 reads TGTGCCAGTAGCCTGACAGGTTATGGCTACACCTTC. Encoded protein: CASSLTGYGYTF.

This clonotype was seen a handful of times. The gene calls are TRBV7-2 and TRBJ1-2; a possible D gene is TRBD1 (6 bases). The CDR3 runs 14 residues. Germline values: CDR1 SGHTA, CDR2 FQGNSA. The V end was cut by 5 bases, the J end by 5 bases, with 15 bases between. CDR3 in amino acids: CASSRAEGGYGYTF. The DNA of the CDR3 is TGTGCCAGCAGCCGGGCCGAGGGGGGATATGGCTACACCTTC.

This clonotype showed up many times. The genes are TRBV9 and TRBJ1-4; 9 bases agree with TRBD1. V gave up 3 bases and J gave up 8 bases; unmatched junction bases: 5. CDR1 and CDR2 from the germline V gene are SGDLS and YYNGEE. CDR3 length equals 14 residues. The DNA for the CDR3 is TGTGCCAGCAGCGGGGACAGGGTTCACGAAAAACTGTTTTTT. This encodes CASSGDRVHEKLFF.

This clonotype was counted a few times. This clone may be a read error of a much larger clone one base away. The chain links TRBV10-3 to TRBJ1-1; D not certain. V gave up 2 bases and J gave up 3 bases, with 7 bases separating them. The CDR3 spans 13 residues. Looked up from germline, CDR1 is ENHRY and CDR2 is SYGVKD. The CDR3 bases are TGTGCCATCAGTGAGGTAAGGGACACTGAAGCTTTCTTT. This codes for CAISEVRDTEAFF.

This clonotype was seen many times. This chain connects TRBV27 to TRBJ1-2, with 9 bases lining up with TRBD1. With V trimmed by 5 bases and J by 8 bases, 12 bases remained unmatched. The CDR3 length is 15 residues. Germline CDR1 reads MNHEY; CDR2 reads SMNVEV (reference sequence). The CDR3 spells CASSPNFGTGLGYTF. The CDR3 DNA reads TGTGCCAGCAGTCCTAACTTCGGGACAGGGCTCGGCTACACCTTC.